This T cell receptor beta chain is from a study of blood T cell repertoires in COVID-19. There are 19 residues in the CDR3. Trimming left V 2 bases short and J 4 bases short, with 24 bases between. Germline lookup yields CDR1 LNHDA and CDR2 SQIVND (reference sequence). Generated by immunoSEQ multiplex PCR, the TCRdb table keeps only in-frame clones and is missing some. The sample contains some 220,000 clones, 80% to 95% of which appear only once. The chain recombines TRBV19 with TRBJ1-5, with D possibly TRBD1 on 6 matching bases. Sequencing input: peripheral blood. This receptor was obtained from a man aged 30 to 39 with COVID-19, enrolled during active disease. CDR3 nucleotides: TGTGCCAGTAGTATAAGACAGGTCTCGACCCGAGTGGAGAATCAGCCCCAGCATTTT. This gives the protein CASSIRQVSTRVENQPQHF.